This T cell receptor beta chain is drawn from a study of blood T cell repertoires in COVID-19. Whole-study context: The United States, Italy and Spain supplied acute and convalescent COVID-19 samples.

Authors' analysis steps: Estimation of nucleated cell counts was performed using reference gene primer amplification. Using immunoSEQ multiplex PCR, the repertoire was profiled, and TCRdb retains in-frame clones only, with some absent. The D gene and trimming were derived from the DNA, and the V and J assignments and clone size from that table. The sample carries some 130,000 clones, around 80% recorded once. CDR1 is MNHEY, CDR2 SVGEGT, per germline. Trimming took 0 bases from V and 2 from J, leaving 17 bases between them. CDR3 length: 18 amino acids. The receptor comes from a man in his 60s who had recovered from COVID-19. Sequencing was performed on peripheral blood. The chain joins TRBV6-2 or TRBV6-3 to TRBJ2-1; D unclear. Here the CDR3 reads CASSYSTSGISTYNEQFF. The CDR3 DNA is TGTGCCAGCAGTTACTCGACATCAGGCATCTCTACCTACAATGAGCAGTTCTTC.